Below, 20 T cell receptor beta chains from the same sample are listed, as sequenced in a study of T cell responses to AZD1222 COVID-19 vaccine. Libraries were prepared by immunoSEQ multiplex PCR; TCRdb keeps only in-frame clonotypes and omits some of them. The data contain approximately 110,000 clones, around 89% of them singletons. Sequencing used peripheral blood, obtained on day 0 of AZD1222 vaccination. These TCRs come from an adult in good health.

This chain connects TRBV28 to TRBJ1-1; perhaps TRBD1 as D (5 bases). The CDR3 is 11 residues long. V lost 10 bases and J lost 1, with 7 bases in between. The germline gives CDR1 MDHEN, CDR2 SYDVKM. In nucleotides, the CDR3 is TGTGCCACACAGGAGAACACTGAAGCTTTCTTT. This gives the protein CATQENTEAFF.

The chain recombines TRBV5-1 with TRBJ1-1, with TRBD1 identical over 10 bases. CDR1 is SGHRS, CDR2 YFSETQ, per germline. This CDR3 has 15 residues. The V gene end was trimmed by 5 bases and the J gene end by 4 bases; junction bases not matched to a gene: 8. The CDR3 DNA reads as TGCGCCAGCAGACAGACAGGGGGCGCGTTCACTGAAGCTTTCTTT. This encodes CASRQTGGAFTEAFF.

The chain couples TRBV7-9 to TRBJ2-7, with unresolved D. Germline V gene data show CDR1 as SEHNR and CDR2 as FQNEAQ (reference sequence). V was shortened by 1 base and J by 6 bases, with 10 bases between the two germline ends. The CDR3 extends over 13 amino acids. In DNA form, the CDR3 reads TGTGCCAGCAGCTTAGGGCTTTCATCCGAGCAGTACTTC. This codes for CASSLGLSSEQYF.

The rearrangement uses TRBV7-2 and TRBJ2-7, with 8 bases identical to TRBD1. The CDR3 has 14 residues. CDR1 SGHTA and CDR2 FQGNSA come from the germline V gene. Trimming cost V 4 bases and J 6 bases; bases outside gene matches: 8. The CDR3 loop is CASSSRQGSGEQYF. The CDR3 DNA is TGTGCCAGCAGCTCACGACAGGGGTCCGGCGAGCAGTACTTC.

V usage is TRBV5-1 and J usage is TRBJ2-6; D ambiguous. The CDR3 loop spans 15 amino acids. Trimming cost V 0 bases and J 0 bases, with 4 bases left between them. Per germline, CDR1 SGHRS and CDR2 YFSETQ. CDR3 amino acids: CASSLVASGANVLTF. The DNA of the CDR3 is TGCGCCAGCAGCTTGGTGGCCTCTGGGGCCAACGTCCTGACTTTC.

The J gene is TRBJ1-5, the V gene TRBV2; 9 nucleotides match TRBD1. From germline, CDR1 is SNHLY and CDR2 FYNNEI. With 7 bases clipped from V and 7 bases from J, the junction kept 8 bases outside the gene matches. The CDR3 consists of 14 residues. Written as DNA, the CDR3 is TGTGCCAGCAACTCGGACAGGGGAGGCCAGCCCCAGCATTTT. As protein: CASNSDRGGQPQHF.

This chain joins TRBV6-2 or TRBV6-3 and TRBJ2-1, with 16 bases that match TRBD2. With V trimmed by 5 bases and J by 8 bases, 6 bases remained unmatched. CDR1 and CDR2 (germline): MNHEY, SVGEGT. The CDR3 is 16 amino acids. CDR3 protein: CASSGGTSGRVDEQFF. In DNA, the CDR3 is TGTGCCAGCAGTGGCGGGACTAGCGGGAGGGTAGATGAGCAGTTCTTC.

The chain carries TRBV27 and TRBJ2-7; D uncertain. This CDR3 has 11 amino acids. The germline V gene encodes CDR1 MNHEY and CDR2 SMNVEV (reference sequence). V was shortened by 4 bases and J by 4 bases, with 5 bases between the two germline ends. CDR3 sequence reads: CASSSDYEQYF. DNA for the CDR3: TGTGCCAGCAGTTCGGATTACGAGCAGTACTTC.

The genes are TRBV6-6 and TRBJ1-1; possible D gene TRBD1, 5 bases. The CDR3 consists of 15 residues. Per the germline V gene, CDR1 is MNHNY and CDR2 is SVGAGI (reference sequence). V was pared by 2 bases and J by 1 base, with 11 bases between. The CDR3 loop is CASSYQAGGNTEAFF. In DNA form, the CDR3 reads TGTGCCAGCAGTTACCAAGCCGGGGGGAACACTGAAGCTTTCTTT.

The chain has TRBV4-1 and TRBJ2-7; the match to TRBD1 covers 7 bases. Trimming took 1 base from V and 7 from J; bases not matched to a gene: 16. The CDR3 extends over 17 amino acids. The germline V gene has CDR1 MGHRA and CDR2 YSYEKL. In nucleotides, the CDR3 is TGCGCCAGCAGCCAAGCCCGGAGGACAGGCCCCGAGGGGGAGCAGTACTTC. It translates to CASSQARRTGPEGEQYF.

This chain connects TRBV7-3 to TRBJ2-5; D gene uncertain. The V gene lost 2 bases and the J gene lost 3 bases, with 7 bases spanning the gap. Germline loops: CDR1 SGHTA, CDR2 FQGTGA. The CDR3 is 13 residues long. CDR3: CASSLWEKETQYF. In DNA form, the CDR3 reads TGTGCCAGCAGCTTATGGGAAAAAGAGACCCAGTACTTC.

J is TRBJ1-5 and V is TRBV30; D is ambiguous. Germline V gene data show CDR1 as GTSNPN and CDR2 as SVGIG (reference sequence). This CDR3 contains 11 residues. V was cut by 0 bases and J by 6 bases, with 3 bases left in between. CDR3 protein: CAWSVGQPQHF. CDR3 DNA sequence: TGTGCCTGGAGTGTAGGTCAGCCCCAGCATTTT.

The CDR3 DNA reads TGCGCCAGCAGCGACCGGGACGGCTATGGCTACACCTTC. It codes for CASSDRDGYGYTF. V is TRBV10-2 and J is TRBJ1-2; D is perhaps TRBD1 (5 bases). The CDR3 loop spans 13 amino acids. V gave up 6 bases and J gave up 4 bases, with 12 bases separating them. Germline V gene lookup returns CDR1 WSHSY and CDR2 SAAADI.

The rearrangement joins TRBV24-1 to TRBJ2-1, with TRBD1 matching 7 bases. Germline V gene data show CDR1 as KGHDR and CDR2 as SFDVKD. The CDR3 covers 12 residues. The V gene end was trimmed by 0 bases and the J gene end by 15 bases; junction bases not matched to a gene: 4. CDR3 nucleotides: TGTGCCACCAGTGATTTGGCGGACAGGACGTTCTTC. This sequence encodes CATSDLADRTFF.

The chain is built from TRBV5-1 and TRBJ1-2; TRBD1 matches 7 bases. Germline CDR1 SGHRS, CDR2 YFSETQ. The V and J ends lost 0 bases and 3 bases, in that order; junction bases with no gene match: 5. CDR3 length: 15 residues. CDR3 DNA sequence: TGCGCCAGCAGCTTGGGCCAGGGGGGATACTATGGCTACACCTTC. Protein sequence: CASSLGQGGYYGYTF.

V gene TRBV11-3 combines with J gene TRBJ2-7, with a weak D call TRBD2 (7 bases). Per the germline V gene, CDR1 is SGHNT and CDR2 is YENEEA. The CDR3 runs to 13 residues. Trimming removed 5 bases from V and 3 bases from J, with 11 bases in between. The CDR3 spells CASSPRGGYEQYF. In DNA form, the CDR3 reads TGTGCCAGCAGCCCAAGGGGGGGCTACGAGCAGTACTTC. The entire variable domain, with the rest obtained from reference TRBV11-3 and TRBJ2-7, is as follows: EAGVVQSPRYKIIEKKQPVAFWCNPISGHNTLYWYLQNLGQGPELLIRYENEEAVDDSQLPKDRFSAERLKGVDSTLKIQPAELGDSAVYLCASSPRGGYEQYFGPGTRLTVT.

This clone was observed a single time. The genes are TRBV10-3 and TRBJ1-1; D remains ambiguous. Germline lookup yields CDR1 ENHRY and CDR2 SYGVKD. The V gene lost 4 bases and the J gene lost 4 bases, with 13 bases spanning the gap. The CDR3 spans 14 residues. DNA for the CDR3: TGTGCCATCAGTGGGACCGGGTCGGTCACTGAAGCTTTCTTT. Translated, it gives CAISGTGSVTEAFF.

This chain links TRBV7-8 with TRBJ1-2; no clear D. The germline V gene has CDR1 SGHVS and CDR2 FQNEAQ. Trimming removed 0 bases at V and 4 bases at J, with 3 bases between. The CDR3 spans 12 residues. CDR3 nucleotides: TGTGCCAGCAGCTTAGCAGGCTATGGCTACACCTTC. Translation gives CASSLAGYGYTF.

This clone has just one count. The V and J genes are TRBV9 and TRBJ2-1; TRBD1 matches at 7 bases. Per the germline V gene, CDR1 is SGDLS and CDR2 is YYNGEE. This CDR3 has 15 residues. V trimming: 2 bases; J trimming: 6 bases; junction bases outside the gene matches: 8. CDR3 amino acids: CASSVTGTVFNEQFF. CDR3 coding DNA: TGTGCCAGCAGCGTTACCGGGACAGTGTTCAATGAGCAGTTCTTC.

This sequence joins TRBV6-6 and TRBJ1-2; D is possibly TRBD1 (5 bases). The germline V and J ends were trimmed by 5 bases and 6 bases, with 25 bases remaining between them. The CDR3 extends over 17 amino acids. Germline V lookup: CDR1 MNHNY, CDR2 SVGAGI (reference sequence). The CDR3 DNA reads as TGTGCCAGCAGTCCGGTGGGGATTCGGGGCGCGTCCAATGGCTACACCTTC. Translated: CASSPVGIRGASNGYTF.